In this sample, the clone carrying this T cell receptor beta chain turned up many times. Then a second PCR, running about 6 to 11 cycles, was carried out with a sample-barcoded 5' primer and a J-beta primer mix. Each of the cDNA molecules was tagged by a template-switch adaptor with 12 random nucleotides. Sequencing yielded, for each sample, at least 2.5 million paired-end reads carrying CDR3. TCRdb reanalysed the 5' RACE reads using MiXCR and keeps one entry per CDR3 protein. This sample carries 600,000 to 800,000 distinct CDR3 sequences, over 40% of them seen once, and the ten largest clones take 13%. These data originate in a study of blood T cells in healthy people across ages. The source material was blood. The clonotype comes from a woman at least 80 years old in good health.

CDR3 amino acids: CASSLDLGRLNTEAFF. The DNA of the CDR3 is TGTGCCAGCAGCTTAGATCTCGGCCGACTAAACACTGAAGCTTTCTTT. The chain uses TRBV7-2 and TRBJ1-1; D is unresolved. Per germline, CDR1 SGHTA and CDR2 FQGNSA. Trimming stripped 1 base from V and 2 bases from J, with 14 bases between. The CDR3 contains 16 residues.